These 14 T cell receptor beta chains originate from one sample sequenced in a study of blood T cell repertoires in COVID-19. Only in-frame clones appear in the TCRdb table, and some are missing; sequencing was by immunoSEQ multiplex PCR. The data hold about 130,000 clones, with roughly three quarters observed a single time. Sequencing used peripheral blood. These receptors all stem from a woman in her sixties or seventies with COVID-19, enrolled during active disease.

This clone has a single count. The chain couples TRBV9 to TRBJ1-3, with no clear D. Germline values: CDR1 SGDLS, CDR2 YYNGEE. V dropped 3 bases and J dropped 0 bases, with 16 bases sitting between them. This CDR3 region has 17 residues. The CDR3 here is CASSGSKLVSSGNTIYF. DNA of the CDR3: TGTGCCAGCAGCGGTTCTAAATTGGTGAGCTCTGGAAACACCATATATTTT.

The gene calls are TRBV2 and TRBJ1-4, with 9 bases fitting TRBD1. The CDR3 covers 15 residues. Trimming at V came to 5 bases and at J to 8 bases, leaving 9 bases not matched to a gene. Per germline, CDR1 SNHLY and CDR2 FYNNEI. CDR3 bases: TGTGCCAGCAGTTTCCCGGGACAGGGACGGGAAAAACTGTTTTTT. Protein product: CASSFPGQGREKLFF.

J is TRBJ2-5 and V is TRBV4-2; D ambiguous. CDR1 and CDR2 (germline): LGHNA, YNFKEQ. V lost 0 bases, J lost 1 base, and 3 bases lay in between. The CDR3 extends over 13 amino acids. The CDR3, as DNA: TGTGCCAGCAGCCAAGAGCGCCAAGAGACCCAGTACTTC. It encodes CASSQERQETQYF.

V gene TRBV19 combines with J gene TRBJ1-3, with 7 bases matching TRBD1. The CDR3 runs to 14 residues. Trimming removed 5 bases from V and 4 bases from J; junction bases left unmatched: 5. Germline-derived CDR1 and CDR2 are LNHDA and SQIVND (reference sequence). The CDR3 DNA reads TGTGCCAGTAGTGGAGACAGGGTCGGAAACACCATATATTTT. Translation: CASSGDRVGNTIYF.

In its sample, this clone was seen a few times. The chain carries TRBV20-1 and TRBJ2-2; TRBD1 is a possible D gene (5 bases). CDR1 is DFQATT and CDR2 is SNEGSKA in the germline V gene (reference sequence). The CDR3 has 14 residues. The V end lost 3 bases, the J end lost 3 bases, and 11 bases lay between the germline ends. CDR3 protein: CSASLDRYTGELFF. CDR3 DNA: TGCAGTGCTAGTTTAGACAGATACACCGGGGAGCTGTTTTTT.

This clone has just one count. J is TRBJ2-5 and V is TRBV20-1; 8 bases map to TRBD2. This CDR3 has 14 amino acids. Germline-derived CDR1 and CDR2 are DFQATT and SNEGSKA (reference sequence). The J segment lost 7 bases and the V segment lost 3 bases, leaving 10 bases of the junction unmatched. For the CDR3, the DNA is TGCAGTGCTAGTCAAGCGGGGGCCAAAGGGACCCAGTACTTC. It specifies CSASQAGAKGTQYF.

J is TRBJ2-3 and V is TRBV24-1; D is unclear. Trimming pared 4 bases from V and 2 bases from J, leaving 6 bases between. CDR3 length equals 13 residues. Germline V gene data show CDR1 as KGHDR and CDR2 as SFDVKD. The CDR3, as DNA: TGTGCCACCAGTGACCCTTACACAGATACGCAGTATTTT. It codes for CATSDPYTDTQYF.

This clone was counted between two and nine times. The V gene is TRBV7-2, the J gene TRBJ1-2; D uncertain. CDR3 size: 13 residues. CDR1 is SGHTA, CDR2 FQGNSA, per germline. Trimming stripped 0 bases from V and 8 bases from J, with 10 bases between. The CDR3 sequence is CASSLAQAMGYTF. CDR3 sequence (DNA): TGTGCCAGCAGCTTAGCCCAGGCTATGGGCTACACCTTC.

The count of this clone is one. This chain links TRBV5-1 with TRBJ2-1; 7 nucleotides align to TRBD1. Germline-derived CDR1 and CDR2 are SGHRS and YFSETQ. The CDR3 extends over 14 amino acids. Losses at the gene ends were 4 bases for V and 6 bases for J; bases not matched to a gene: 7. The CDR3 spells CASSQPGTANEQFF. CDR3 DNA: TGCGCCAGCAGCCAGCCCGGGACAGCCAATGAGCAGTTCTTC.

The V call is TRBV9, the J call TRBJ2-1; a possible D gene is TRBD2 (6 bases). Germline assignment: CDR1 SGDLS and CDR2 YYNGEE. V was pared by 2 bases and J by 9 bases, with 12 bases between. The CDR3 has 13 amino acids. The CDR3 is CASSVGGPGEQFF. In DNA form, the CDR3 reads TGTGCCAGCAGCGTTGGAGGGCCAGGTGAGCAGTTCTTC. Full variable domain (outside the CDR3, taken from reference TRBV9 and TRBJ2-1): DSGVTQTPKHLITATGQRVTLRCSPRSGDLSVYWYQQSLDQGLQFLIQYYNGEERAKGNILERFSAQQFPDLHSELNLSSLELGDSALYFCASSVGGPGEQFFGPGTRLTVL.

The chain combines TRBV7-3 with TRBJ1-1; D not resolved. Germline CDR1 and CDR2: SGHTA and FQGTGA. V was pared by 2 bases and J by 0 bases, with 4 bases between. The CDR3 runs to 13 residues. The CDR3 bases are TGTGCCAGCAGCTTACAGGTGAACACTGAAGCTTTCTTT. Its protein is CASSLQVNTEAFF.

The chain combines TRBV7-8 with TRBJ1-1; D possibly corresponds to TRBD1 (5 bases). The V and J ends lost 0 bases and 5 bases respectively, with 16 bases between them. Germline CDR1 is SGHVS and CDR2 is FQNEAQ. The CDR3 sequence is 16 residues long. CDR3 protein: CASSLAGRGTGTEAFF. In DNA, the CDR3 is TGTGCCAGCAGCTTAGCCGGGCGGGGGACGGGGACTGAAGCTTTCTTT.

V and J are TRBV21-1 and TRBJ1-5. TRBV21-1 is tagged as a pseudogene. CDR3 size: 17 residues. The CDR3 reads CASSKDDLMRNNQPQHF. The CDR3 coding sequence is TGTGCCAGCAGCAAAGATGACCTTATGAGGAACAATCAGCCCCAGCATTTT.

This rearrangement joins TRBV20-1 to TRBJ2-1; possible D gene TRBD2, 6 bases. Germline V gives CDR1 DFQATT, CDR2 SNEGSKA (reference sequence). Trimming removed 3 bases at V and 7 bases at J, with 19 bases between. The CDR3 is made up of 15 amino acids. For the CDR3, the DNA is TGCAGTGCTAGTGTACTAACGGGGGAAAGTAATGAGCAGTTCTTC. It is translated as CSASVLTGESNEQFF.